The 31 T cell receptor beta chains below all came from one sample that was sequenced in a study of blood T cell repertoires in COVID-19. TCRdb keeps only in-frame clones here, not all; method: immunoSEQ multiplex PCR. The sample holds about 90,000 clones, less than 90% seen once. The sample taken for sequencing was peripheral blood. Receptors originate from an older man with active or convalescent COVID-19.

The V gene is TRBV29-1, the J gene TRBJ1-1; D remains unclear. Per germline, CDR1 SQVTM and CDR2 ANQGSEA. Trimming cost V 4 bases and J 2 bases, with 11 bases left between them. This CDR3 is built from 13 residues. The CDR3 coding sequence is TGCAGCGTTGTTGGCCAGGCAAACACTGAAGCTTTCTTT. Translated: CSVVGQANTEAFF.

Details on this clone: Other DNA sequences in this sample translate to the same CDR3. J is TRBJ1-5 and V is TRBV5-5; D gene ambiguous. This CDR3 contains 13 residues. CDR1 is SGHKS and CDR2 is YYEKEE in the germline V gene (reference sequence). V lost 2 bases to trimming and J lost 0 bases, with 3 bases between them. DNA of the CDR3: TGTGCCAGCAGCTTCTATAGCAATCAGCCCCAGCATTTT. This gives the protein CASSFYSNQPQHF.

J is TRBJ1-4 and V is TRBV2, with 10 bases identical to TRBD1. CDR1 is SNHLY, CDR2 FYNNEI, per germline. Trimming at V came to 2 bases and at J to 5 bases, leaving 2 bases not matched to a gene. The CDR3 is 15 amino acids. The CDR3 reads CASSEMGQGNEKLFF. The CDR3 DNA is TGTGCCAGCAGTGAAATGGGACAGGGGAATGAAAAACTGTTTTTT.

J is TRBJ2-1 and V is TRBV11-1; D is possibly TRBD2 (5 bases). This CDR3 has 13 residues. Trimming shortened V by 5 bases and J by 5 bases, and 10 bases separated the two germline ends. Germline V CDR1 and CDR2: SGHAT, FQDESV (reference sequence). The CDR3 region is CASSPAGDNEQFF. The CDR3 region has the DNA TGTGCCAGCAGCCCTGCCGGGGACAATGAGCAGTTCTTC.

The gene calls are TRBV10-3 and TRBJ1-1, with 9 bases fitting TRBD1. Per the germline V gene, CDR1 is ENHRY and CDR2 is SYGVKD. The CDR3 contains 14 residues. V gave up 4 bases and J gave up 5 bases; unmatched junction bases: 5. The CDR3 sequence is CAISGGQGRTEAFF. The CDR3 DNA sequence: TGTGCCATCAGTGGTGGACAGGGGAGGACTGAAGCTTTCTTT.

The gene calls are TRBV7-6 and TRBJ2-3; 9 positions match TRBD2. V shed 1 base and J 5 bases; nucleotides not matched to a gene: 4. CDR3 size: 15 residues. Germline CDR1 SGHVS, CDR2 FNYEAQ. CDR3 amino acids: CASSLVGGRGDTQYF. For the CDR3, the DNA is TGTGCCAGCAGCTTAGTCGGCGGGAGGGGAGATACGCAGTATTTT.

The V and J genes are TRBV7-9 and TRBJ2-3, with TRBD2 identical over 9 bases. This CDR3 has 15 amino acids. Germline V gene sequence: CDR1 SEHNR, CDR2 FQNEAQ (reference sequence). V lost 6 bases, J lost 3 bases, and 7 bases stayed unmatched. The chain's CDR3 is CASRPLSGSTDTQYF. The CDR3 DNA follows: TGTGCCAGCAGACCCCTTAGCGGGAGTACAGATACGCAGTATTTT.

The J gene is TRBJ1-6, the V gene TRBV28; D may be TRBD1 (5 bases). Germline CDR1 is MDHEN and CDR2 is SYDVKM. The CDR3 has 14 amino acids. V was trimmed by 7 bases and J by 6 bases, leaving 13 bases between them. The DNA of the CDR3 is TGTGCCAGCAATCAGGGACTGGGTAATTCACCCCTCCACTTT. Translation: CASNQGLGNSPLHF. Together with reference TRBV28 and TRBJ1-6, the CDR3 gives the full variable domain: DVKVTQSSRYLVKRTGEKVFLECVQDMDHENMFWYRQDPGLGLRLIYFSYDVKMKEKGDIPEGYSVSREKKERFSLILESASTNQTSMYLCASNQGLGNSPLHFGNGTRLTVT.

This chain uses TRBV19 with TRBJ1-3; TRBD1 aligns across 9 bases. The CDR3 contains 15 residues. Germline V gene lookup returns CDR1 LNHDA and CDR2 SQIVND (reference sequence). V lost 4 bases, J lost 3 bases, and 4 bases stayed unmatched. The CDR3 DNA is TGTGCCAGTAGTAGGACGGGACAGGGTGGAAACACCATATATTTT. Protein product: CASSRTGQGGNTIYF.

The CDR3, as DNA: TGTGCCAGTAAGATGTCGGGGAACACCGGGGAGCTGTTTTTT. Its protein product is CASKMSGNTGELFF. The chain combines TRBV19 with TRBJ2-2; D uncertain. Germline loops: CDR1 LNHDA, CDR2 SQIVND (reference sequence). The CDR3 spans 14 residues. V lost 7 bases and J lost 1, with 10 bases in between.

This chain uses TRBV19 with TRBJ2-1; D is possibly TRBD1 (6 bases). CDR1 is LNHDA, CDR2 SQIVND, per germline (reference sequence). V lost 5 bases and J lost 6, with 20 bases in between. The CDR3 runs to 16 residues. CDR3 region: CASSSGRGHRGNEQFF. The CDR3 DNA sequence: TGTGCCAGTAGTTCGGGCCGGGGACACCGGGGCAATGAGCAGTTCTTC.

V and J are TRBV7-2 and TRBJ2-3, with 8 bases aligning to TRBD2. The CDR3 sequence is 16 residues long. V shed 5 bases and J 2 bases; nucleotides not matched to a gene: 9. Germline V gene data show CDR1 as SGHTA and CDR2 as FQGNSA. The CDR3: CASSPKLAELTDTQYF. In DNA, the CDR3 is TGTGCCAGCAGCCCCAAACTAGCGGAGCTCACAGATACGCAGTATTTT.

This clone was seen once. The chain is built from TRBV24-1 and TRBJ2-1, with 9 bases fitting TRBD1. J lost 3 bases, V lost 4 bases, and 9 bases had no gene match. The germline V gene encodes CDR1 KGHDR and CDR2 SFDVKD. CDR3 length: 17 residues. The chain's CDR3 is CATSDPDPGQGYNEQFF. CDR3 sequence (DNA): TGTGCCACCAGTGACCCCGACCCGGGACAGGGCTACAATGAGCAGTTCTTC.

The V and J genes are TRBV6-1 and TRBJ2-5; 8 bases agree with TRBD2. Trimming took 1 base from V and 4 from J; bases not matched to a gene: 8. Germline lookup yields CDR1 MNHNS and CDR2 SASEGT. The CDR3 contains 16 residues. Written as DNA, the CDR3 is TGTGCCAGCAGTGAAGGATTAGCGGGGCCAGTAGAGACCCAGTACTTC. This gives the protein CASSEGLAGPVETQYF.

This chain connects TRBV14 to TRBJ1-3, with D unclear. Looked up from germline, CDR1 is SGHDN and CDR2 is FVKESK. The length of the CDR3 is 16 residues. V lost 1 base to trimming and J lost 1 base, with 11 bases between them. In DNA form, the CDR3 reads TGTGCCAGCAGCCAAGGTACTTCGGTGTCTGGAAACACCATATATTTT. It is translated as CASSQGTSVSGNTIYF.

The chain has TRBV7-3 and TRBJ2-3, with 10 nucleotides matching TRBD2. The CDR3 has 16 amino acids. The germline V gene encodes CDR1 SGHTA and CDR2 FQGTGA. V dropped 6 bases and J dropped 5; count of bases not matched to a gene: 11. The CDR3, as DNA: TGTGCCAGCAGTTCTTTGACTAGCGGGTTTAGAGATACGCAGTATTTT. It translates to CASSSLTSGFRDTQYF. The full variable domain, completed using reference TRBV7-3 and TRBJ2-3, is GAGVSQTPSNKVTEKGKYVELRCDPISGHTALYWYRQSLGQGPEFLIYFQGTGAADDSGLPNDRFFAVRPEGSVSTLKIQRTERGDSAVYLCASSSLTSGFRDTQYFGPGTRLTVL.

This clone has more than one count but fewer than ten. The chain has TRBV27 and TRBJ1-5, with a weak D call TRBD1 (6 bases). The V end was cut by 2 bases, the J end by 6 bases, with 14 bases between. The CDR3 is 15 residues long. Germline V gene sequence: CDR1 MNHEY, CDR2 SMNVEV (reference sequence). The CDR3 region is CASSLGRGAGQPQHF. CDR3 DNA sequence: TGTGCCAGCAGTTTAGGACGGGGGGCAGGTCAGCCCCAGCATTTT.

The rearrangement joins TRBV19 to TRBJ1-2; unclear D gene. The CDR3 runs 13 residues. V gave up 0 bases and J gave up 4 bases, with 6 bases separating them. Germline CDR1 LNHDA, CDR2 SQIVND (reference sequence). The CDR3 region has the DNA TGTGCCAGTAGTATAGATCTCTCCTATGGCTACACCTTC. Its protein is CASSIDLSYGYTF.

The chain combines TRBV30 with TRBJ1-2, with TRBD1 matching over 8 bases. J gave up 7 bases and V 5 bases, and 0 bases lay outside the gene matches. Germline V gene sequence: CDR1 GTSNPN, CDR2 SVGIG (reference sequence). This CDR3 comprises 10 residues. The CDR3 region has the DNA TGTGCCTGGGACAGGGGTGGCTACACCTTC. Translating gives CAWDRGGYTF.

V gene TRBV5-4 combines with J gene TRBJ2-3; D is ambiguous. V dropped 0 bases and J dropped 0 bases, with 5 bases sitting between them. The CDR3 has 14 residues. Germline CDR1 SGHNT, CDR2 YYREEE (reference sequence). CDR3 DNA: TGTGCCAGCAGCTTGGCCAAAAGCACAGATACGCAGTATTTT. This encodes CASSLAKSTDTQYF.

In its sample, this clone was seen once. V is TRBV9 and J is TRBJ1-6; D is unclear. Germline loops: CDR1 SGDLS, CDR2 YYNGEE. The length of the CDR3 is 15 residues. Trimming took off 0 bases at V and 6 bases at J, with 10 bases between the two ends. The CDR3 bases are TGTGCCAGCAGCGTAGGGGCTTCCCCTAATTCACCCCTCCACTTT. Its translation: CASSVGASPNSPLHF.

This chain uses TRBV27 with TRBJ2-3; no clear D. V dropped 3 bases and J dropped 0 bases, with 13 bases sitting between them. CDR1 is MNHEY, CDR2 SMNVEV, per germline (reference sequence). The CDR3 extends over 16 amino acids. Here the CDR3 reads CASSFVSRSSTDTQYF. The CDR3 DNA reads as TGTGCCAGCAGTTTTGTGTCCCGTTCTAGCACAGATACGCAGTATTTT.

The genes are TRBV5-4 and TRBJ1-1; 8 bases align to TRBD1. CDR3 size: 12 residues. From germline, CDR1 is SGHNT and CDR2 YYREEE (reference sequence). V was pared by 0 bases and J by 12 bases, with 4 bases of the junction left unmatched. The CDR3 protein is CASSLEDRAPFF. CDR3 DNA sequence: TGTGCCAGCAGCTTGGAGGACAGGGCGCCTTTCTTT.

J is TRBJ2-1 and V is TRBV18; TRBD2 is a possible D gene (6 bases). The CDR3 contains 16 residues. The germline V and J ends were trimmed by 5 bases and 4 bases, with 18 bases remaining between them. Per germline, CDR1 KGHSH and CDR2 LQKENI. CDR3 region: CASSSQEGRVYNEQFF. Here the CDR3 DNA reads TGTGCCAGCTCATCTCAGGAGGGGCGGGTTTACAATGAGCAGTTCTTC.

The chain uses TRBV7-2 and TRBJ2-1; a weak D match, TRBD2 (5 bases). From germline, CDR1 is SGHTA and CDR2 FQGNSA. Trimming took off 1 base at V and 2 bases at J, with 9 bases between the two ends. CDR3 size: 15 residues. The CDR3: CASSLVEEAYNEQFF. The CDR3 coding sequence is TGTGCCAGCAGCTTAGTAGAGGAGGCCTACAATGAGCAGTTCTTC.

V and J are TRBV6-1 and TRBJ2-1, with a possible D match to TRBD2 (5 bases). The CDR3 consists of 14 residues. Trimming removed 3 bases at V and 4 bases at J, with 10 bases between. CDR1 and CDR2 from the germline V gene are MNHNS and SASEGT. The CDR3 bases are TGTGCCAGCAGTGAGGGAGTCTTGTACAATGAGCAGTTCTTC. Translating it yields CASSEGVLYNEQFF.

The V and J genes are TRBV12-3 or TRBV12-4 and TRBJ1-4; D gene uncertain. Deletions cut 2 bases from V and 4 bases from J, with 2 bases between. CDR3 size: 12 residues. CDR3 bases: TGTGCCAGCAGTTTATATAATGAAAAACTGTTTTTT. Translated, it gives CASSLYNEKLFF.

This chain links TRBV10-3 with TRBJ2-3; D perhaps matches TRBD1 (6 bases). Germline V gives CDR1 ENHRY, CDR2 SYGVKD. This CDR3 is built from 16 residues. V lost 3 bases and J lost 2, with 15 bases in between. DNA for the CDR3: TGTGCCATCAGTGAACAGGGACCCGATAACACAGATACGCAGTATTTT. Its protein product is CAISEQGPDNTDTQYF.

The chain is built from TRBV5-4 and TRBJ1-1; 9 nucleotides match TRBD1. Germline V CDR1 and CDR2: SGHNT, YYREEE (reference sequence). The CDR3 has 16 residues. Unmatched junction bases numbered 11, after V lost 5 bases and J lost 3 bases. CDR3 protein: CASRLGGTGLDTEAFF. CDR3 sequence (DNA): TGTGCCAGCAGGCTTGGGGGGACAGGGTTGGACACTGAAGCTTTCTTT.

The chain couples TRBV3-1 (or the pseudogene TRBV3-2) to TRBJ2-7, with 7 bases lining up with TRBD1. The CDR3 extends over 11 amino acids. Germline V gene sequence: CDR1 LGHDT, CDR2 YNNKEL (reference sequence). Trimming cost V 7 bases and J 9 bases; bases outside gene matches: 6. The CDR3 here is CASTEQGTQYF. CDR3 bases: TGTGCCAGCACCGAACAGGGGACGCAGTACTTC.

For this clone: Its ends do not fully match the called genes, so a read error is possible. The chain joins TRBV7-7 to TRBJ2-1; 10 nucleotides match TRBD1. Per the germline V gene, CDR1 is SSHAT and CDR2 is FNYEAQ (reference sequence). The CDR3 has 15 residues. CDR3 in amino acids: CASSPTGGMDNEQFF. The CDR3, as DNA: TGTGCTAGCAGCCCGACAGGGGGCATGGACAATGAGCAGTTCTTC.